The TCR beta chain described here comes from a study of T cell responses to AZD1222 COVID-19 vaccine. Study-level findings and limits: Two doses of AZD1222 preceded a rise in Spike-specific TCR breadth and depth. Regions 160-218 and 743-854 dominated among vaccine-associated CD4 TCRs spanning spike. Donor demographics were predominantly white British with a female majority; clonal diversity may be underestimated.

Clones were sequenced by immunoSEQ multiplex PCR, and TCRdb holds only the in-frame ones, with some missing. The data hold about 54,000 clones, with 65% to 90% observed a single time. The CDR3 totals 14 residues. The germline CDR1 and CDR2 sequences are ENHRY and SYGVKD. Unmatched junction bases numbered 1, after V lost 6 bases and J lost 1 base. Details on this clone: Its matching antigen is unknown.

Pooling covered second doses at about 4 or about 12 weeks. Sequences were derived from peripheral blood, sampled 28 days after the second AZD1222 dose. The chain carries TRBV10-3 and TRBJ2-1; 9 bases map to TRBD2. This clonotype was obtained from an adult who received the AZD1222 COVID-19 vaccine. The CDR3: CAIRAGGSYNEQFF. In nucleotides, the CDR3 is TGTGCCATCAGAGCGGGAGGTTCCTACAATGAGCAGTTCTTC.